Below, 8 T cell receptor beta chains from the same sample are listed, as sequenced in a study of early T cells in non-severe SARS-CoV-2 infection. From the 5' RACE reads, TCRdb called clonotypes with MiXCR, one entry per CDR3 protein. The repertoire holds about 71,000 distinct CDR3 sequences, with roughly 15% as singletons. Input material: whole blood. The receptors come from an adult who was a healthcare worker with PCR-confirmed SARS-CoV-2 infection or an uninfected control (not recorded which).

The sample holds a few counts of this clonotype. The chain employs TRBV10-3 and TRBJ1-6; the match to TRBD1 covers 8 bases. After removal of 4 bases from V and 8 bases from J, the junction contained 4 bases not matched to a gene. The CDR3 covers 14 residues. Germline-derived CDR1 and CDR2 are ENHRY and SYGVKD. In nucleotides, the CDR3 is TGTGCCATCAGTGCAGGACAGGGACATTCACCCCTCCACTTT. It specifies CAISAGQGHSPLHF.

This clonotype was observed at least ten times. CDR3 nucleotides: TGCAGTGCTGGCAAGCCGGGATACAGGGGGAGCCTCCAAGAGACCCAGTACTTC. Encoded protein: CSAGKPGYRGSLQETQYF. The V gene is TRBV20-1, the J gene TRBJ2-5; TRBD1 matches at 8 bases. V trimming: 5 bases; J trimming: 1 base; junction bases outside the gene matches: 18. This CDR3 region has 18 residues. Germline V gene sequence: CDR1 DFQATT, CDR2 SNEGSKA (reference sequence).

This clonotype came up a few times. The chain employs TRBV28 and TRBJ1-6; maybe TRBD1 (5 bases). This CDR3 spans 15 amino acids. Germline V lookup: CDR1 MDHEN, CDR2 SYDVKM. The germline V and J ends were trimmed by 5 bases and 6 bases, with 14 bases remaining between them. As DNA, the CDR3 is TGTGCCAGCAGTGCCTCCAGGGTTTTTAATTCACCCCTCCACTTT. This translates into CASSASRVFNSPLHF. Based on the CDR3 plus reference TRBV28 and TRBJ1-6, the full variable domain is DVKVTQSSRYLVKRTGEKVFLECVQDMDHENMFWYRQDPGLGLRLIYFSYDVKMKEKGDIPEGYSVSREKKERFSLILESASTNQTSMYLCASSASRVFNSPLHFGNGTRLTVT.

This clonotype was picked up a small number of times. V and J are TRBV11-1 and TRBJ2-7; no definite D call. V lost 4 bases and J lost 4, with 8 bases in between. CDR3 length: 12 residues. Looked up from germline, CDR1 is SGHAT and CDR2 is FQDESV (reference sequence). As DNA, the CDR3 is TGTGCCAGCAGCTCCAAGCCGTACGAGCAGTACTTC. Its protein product is CASSSKPYEQYF.

CDR3 DNA: TGTGCCAGCAGCCCCAGGGGGACCTTGAACACCGGGGAGCTGTTTTTT. Its protein is CASSPRGTLNTGELFF. The rearrangement joins TRBV14 to TRBJ2-2, with TRBD1 identical over 7 bases. This CDR3 contains 16 residues. Germline V lookup: CDR1 SGHDN, CDR2 FVKESK. With 4 bases clipped from V and 1 base from J, the junction kept 6 bases outside the gene matches.

Only a few counts were recorded for this clonotype. V gene TRBV4-3 combines with J gene TRBJ1-4; maybe TRBD1 (5 bases). Germline lookup yields CDR1 LGHNA and CDR2 YSLEER. CDR3 length: 15 residues. V shed 0 bases and J shed 7 bases, with 12 bases lying between them. The CDR3 nucleotides read TGCGCCAGCAGCCAAGACGGCAGGGACGTTGAAAAACTGTTTTTT. Its protein product is CASSQDGRDVEKLFF.

The V gene is TRBV20-1, the J gene TRBJ1-2; perhaps TRBD1 as D (6 bases). From germline, CDR1 is DFQATT and CDR2 SNEGSKA (reference sequence). The length of the CDR3 is 13 residues. V was trimmed by 4 bases and J by 2 bases, leaving 11 bases between them. CDR3 residues: CSATTGMNYGYTF. The CDR3 bases are TGCAGTGCTACGACAGGAATGAACTATGGCTACACCTTC.

This clonotype was detected ten times or more. The chain employs TRBV28 and TRBJ2-1; 8 bases align to TRBD1. Germline V CDR1 and CDR2: MDHEN, SYDVKM. The CDR3 runs 15 residues. The trim removed 3 bases at V and 6 bases at J, leaving 7 bases unmatched. The CDR3 DNA is TGTGCCAGCAGTTTCCGGGACAGGTATCTCAATGAGCAGTTCTTC. Translated, it gives CASSFRDRYLNEQFF.